The 25 T cell receptor beta chains listed next were all sequenced from one sample in a study of blood T cells in healthy people across ages. Sample-barcoded 5' priming and a J-beta primer mix drove a second PCR of roughly 6 to 12 cycles. Via MiXCR, TCRdb re-called the 5' RACE reads, giving one row per CDR3 protein. The table includes about 580,000 distinct CDR3 sequences, roughly 43% detected once. Sample: blood. The receptors come from a man older than 75 in good health.

This clonotype was picked up many times. In DNA, the CDR3 is TGTGCCAGCAGTGGCCCGGGGGGAGGGTCCTACGAGCAGTACTTC. This translates into CASSGPGGGSYEQYF. The rearrangement joins TRBV6-6 to TRBJ2-7; 7 nucleotides line up with TRBD2. The CDR3 consists of 15 residues. Germline values: CDR1 MNHNY, CDR2 SVGAGI (reference sequence). Trimming at V came to 5 bases and at J to 1 base, leaving 8 bases not matched to a gene.

The V and J genes are TRBV7-3 and TRBJ2-1; TRBD2 matches at 7 bases. The trim removed 5 bases at V and 5 bases at J, leaving 18 bases unmatched. Germline V lookup: CDR1 SGHTA, CDR2 FQGTGA. There are 18 residues in the CDR3. The CDR3 loop reads CASSGSGIGAVKNNEQFF. The CDR3 DNA follows: TGTGCCAGCAGCGGGAGCGGGATAGGGGCTGTAAAAAACAATGAGCAGTTCTTC.

This clonotype was seen a handful of times. The chain recombines TRBV20-1 with TRBJ2-7, with 8 bases matching TRBD2. V lost 0 bases to trimming and J lost 3 bases; unmatched junction nucleotides: 10. The CDR3 is 16 amino acids. Germline V CDR1 and CDR2: DFQATT, SNEGSKA (reference sequence). The CDR3 is CSARDPGGKGIYEQYF. CDR3 nucleotide sequence: TGCAGTGCTAGAGATCCGGGGGGGAAGGGGATCTACGAGCAGTACTTC.

This clonotype has a handful of counts. The rearrangement links TRBV11-2 to TRBJ2-3, with a possible D match to TRBD1 (6 bases). CDR1 is SGHAT, CDR2 FQNNGV, per germline. The CDR3 covers 13 residues. V was trimmed by 11 bases and J by 0 bases, leaving 12 bases between them. The CDR3 DNA is TGTGCCGAACTGACAGGAAGCACAGATACGCAGTATTTT. Translation gives CAELTGSTDTQYF. The whole variable domain, remainder taken from reference TRBV11-2 and TRBJ2-3, is EAGVAQSPRYKIIEKRQSVAFWCNPISGHATLYWYQQILGQGPKLLIQFQNNGVVDDSQLPKDRFSAERLKGVDSTLKIQPAKLEDSAVYLCAELTGSTDTQYFGPGTRLTVL.

The rearrangement joins TRBV12-3 or TRBV12-4 to TRBJ1-6, with 8 nucleotides matching TRBD1. V shed 6 bases and J 6 bases; nucleotides not matched to a gene: 7. The CDR3 totals 15 residues. The CDR3 loop is CASSSQGATNSPLHF. The CDR3 DNA is TGTGCCAGCAGCTCCCAGGGGGCGACTAATTCACCCCTCCACTTT.

This chain links TRBV7-3 with TRBJ2-7; a possible D gene is TRBD1 (5 bases). CDR1 is SGHTA and CDR2 is FQGTGA in the germline V gene. V was clipped by 5 bases and J by 7 bases, with 21 bases between them. The CDR3 has 15 residues. The CDR3 loop reads CASSRRAGSYNEQYF. The CDR3, as DNA: TGTGCCAGCAGCCGCAGGGCAGGATCGTACAATGAGCAGTACTTC.

The rearrangement links TRBV6-6 to TRBJ2-2; no clear D. The V gene's germline CDR1 is MNHNY and CDR2 SVGAGI (reference sequence). CDR3 length: 13 residues. Trimming cost V 7 bases and J 1 base, with 7 bases left between them. The CDR3 DNA sequence: TGTGCCAGCAAGGGCGGGAACACCGGGGAGCTGTTTTTT. Protein product: CASKGGNTGELFF.

The CDR3 bases are TGTGCCAGCAGGGGGGGGGCCTACAATGAGCAGTTCTTC. Translated, it gives CASRGGAYNEQFF. This chain links TRBV7-2 with TRBJ2-1; 7 bases match TRBD2. Per germline, CDR1 SGHTA and CDR2 FQGNSA. This CDR3 has 13 residues. V lost 6 bases and J lost 2; bases outside the gene matches: 1.

V usage is TRBV25-1 and J usage is TRBJ1-2; D might be TRBD1 (6 bases). Trimming took 4 bases from V and 7 from J, leaving 13 bases between them. Germline loops: CDR1 MGHDK, CDR2 SYGVNS. The CDR3 extends over 13 amino acids. CDR3 DNA sequence: TGTGCCAGCAGTGGAACAGGGACGGGTGGCTACACCTTC. Translation: CASSGTGTGGYTF.

For this clonotype: This may be a read error, as it is one base from a much larger clone. The chain couples TRBV6-5 to TRBJ1-2, with no clear D. The CDR3 is 14 amino acids. Germline CDR1 reads MNHEY; CDR2 reads SVGAGI. V gave up 7 bases and J gave up 5 bases, with 17 bases separating them. CDR3 DNA: TGTGCCAGCACCACGACGGTAGGCGGGTATGGCTACACCTTC. Translating gives CASTTTVGGYGYTF.

This clonotype was found a few times. The chain has TRBV29-1 and TRBJ2-1; D is unresolved. The CDR3 runs 13 residues. Trimming cost V 8 bases and J 3 bases, with 14 bases left between them. Germline-derived CDR1 and CDR2 are SQVTM and ANQGSEA. The CDR3 DNA reads TGCAGCCAATGGAGTACCCGCTACAATGAGCAGTTCTTC. This gives the protein CSQWSTRYNEQFF.

The chain joins TRBV5-1 to TRBJ2-3; the D is unclear. Trimming shortened V by 0 bases and J by 6 bases, and 14 bases separated the two germline ends. The germline V gene encodes CDR1 SGHRS and CDR2 YFSETQ. This CDR3 has 15 residues. The CDR3 region is CASSLAAGLRDTQYF. Here the CDR3 DNA reads TGCGCCAGCAGCTTGGCGGCAGGCTTGAGGGATACGCAGTATTTT.

In this sample, this clonotype turned up a few times. V usage is TRBV20-1 and J usage is TRBJ1-6; D possibly corresponds to TRBD1 (6 bases). V gave up 6 bases and J gave up 10 bases, with 22 bases separating them. Germline V gene data show CDR1 as DFQATT and CDR2 as SNEGSKA (reference sequence). This CDR3 has 15 amino acids. CDR3 DNA: TGCAGTGCCCAATCTCCAGACAGGTCGGACTCACCCCTCCACTTT. Amino acids: CSAQSPDRSDSPLHF.

This clonotype was counted at least ten times. The chain links TRBV6-5 to TRBJ2-3, with a possible D match to TRBD2 (6 bases). Germline CDR1 MNHEY, CDR2 SVGAGI. The CDR3 consists of 16 residues. The V end lost 7 bases, the J end lost 2 bases, and 19 bases lay between the germline ends. DNA for the CDR3: TGTGCCAGCAACCCTCGGAGGGGTAGGTTCACAGATACGCAGTATTTT. Its protein product is CASNPRRGRFTDTQYF.

In this sample, this clonotype turned up many times. J is TRBJ2-3 and V is TRBV6-6; 8 nucleotides line up with TRBD2. V dropped 3 bases and J dropped 2; count of bases not matched to a gene: 4. The CDR3 covers 15 residues. Germline V CDR1 and CDR2: MNHNY, SVGAGI (reference sequence). CDR3 bases: TGTGCCAGCAGTTATAGCGGGACCTTCACAGATACGCAGTATTTT. The encoded protein is CASSYSGTFTDTQYF.

The rearrangement links TRBV7-9 to TRBJ2-3; 8 bases match TRBD2. The CDR3 sequence is 17 residues long. V trimming: 1 base; J trimming: 2 bases; junction bases outside the gene matches: 8. In germline, CDR1 is SEHNR, CDR2 FQNEAQ (reference sequence). The CDR3 sequence is CASSLGGRAGATDTQYF. CDR3 DNA sequence: TGTGCCAGCAGCTTAGGCGGACGAGCGGGGGCCACAGATACGCAGTATTTT.

The genes are TRBV10-3 and TRBJ2-1; 8 nucleotides agree with TRBD2. J gave up 4 bases and V 4 bases, and 9 bases lay outside the gene matches. This CDR3 is built from 16 residues. Germline CDR1 reads ENHRY; CDR2 reads SYGVKD. In DNA, the CDR3 is TGTGCCATCAGTGCACAACTACTAGCGGTTTACAATGAGCAGTTCTTC. Its protein product is CAISAQLLAVYNEQFF.

This chain links TRBV7-9 with TRBJ2-7; D is undetermined. The V and J ends lost 6 bases and 1 base respectively, with 16 bases between them. This CDR3 is built from 15 residues. Germline V CDR1 and CDR2: SEHNR, FQNEAQ (reference sequence). CDR3 DNA: TGTGCCAGCAGTCGAGTCCTGTATGGGTCCTACGAGCAGTACTTC. It specifies CASSRVLYGSYEQYF.

Here the CDR3 reads CASSDPRGNEQFF. CDR3 DNA: TGTGCCAGCAGTGACCCCAGGGGCAATGAGCAGTTCTTC. The chain uses TRBV25-1 and TRBJ2-1, with D perhaps TRBD1 (6 bases). Germline V gives CDR1 MGHDK, CDR2 SYGVNS. V was trimmed by 3 bases and J by 6 bases, leaving 9 bases between them. The CDR3 length is 13 residues.

This clonotype has only a few counts. V gene TRBV7-9 combines with J gene TRBJ2-7; no definite D call. With 1 base removed from V and 2 bases from J, the gap between germline ends came to 12 bases. Germline-derived CDR1 and CDR2 are SEHNR and FQNEAQ (reference sequence). The CDR3 has 15 amino acids. The CDR3, as DNA: TGTGCCAGCAGCTTAGGGGGTTCCTCGACCTACGAGCAGTACTTC. Its protein product is CASSLGGSSTYEQYF.

This sequence joins TRBV4-2 and TRBJ2-7; a weak D match, TRBD2 (6 bases). V lost 3 bases and J 12 bases, leaving 15 bases between the germline ends. Germline CDR1 reads LGHNA; CDR2 reads YNFKEQ. The CDR3 spans 12 residues. The CDR3 DNA reads TGTGCCAGCAGCCAGGCGCGGGGAGGACTGTACTTC. It encodes CASSQARGGLYF.

This clonotype appeared a few times. The rearrangement joins TRBV5-6 to TRBJ1-1; D may be TRBD1 (5 bases). The CDR3 consists of 15 residues. Germline V gives CDR1 SGHDT, CDR2 YYEEEE. Trimming removed 4 bases from V and 5 bases from J, with 18 bases in between. The CDR3 bases are TGTGCCAGCAGCCCGGATCTAGGGGCCCTTACTGAAGCTTTCTTT. Amino acid sequence: CASSPDLGALTEAFF.

The V call is TRBV10-3, the J call TRBJ2-1, with D possibly matching TRBD1 (6 bases). The better agreement between TRBJ2-7 and the DNA end casts doubt on the J call. The CDR3 totals 14 residues. In germline, CDR1 is ENHRY, CDR2 SYGVKD. As DNA, the CDR3 is TGTGCCATCAGTGAAAGCCAGGGGATGGGCGAGCAGTACTTC. This gives the protein CAISESQGMGEQYF.

The rearrangement uses TRBV3-1 and TRBJ2-2, with D possibly called TRBD1 or TRBD2 (5 bases each). V dropped 3 bases and J dropped 6 bases, with 14 bases sitting between them. Germline CDR1 is LGHDT and CDR2 is YNNKEL (reference sequence). The CDR3 contains 15 residues. CDR3 region: CASSQGTRGAGELFF. The DNA of the CDR3 is TGTGCCAGCAGCCAGGGGACCCGAGGTGCCGGGGAGCTGTTTTTT.

This clonotype occurred many times. This chain links TRBV7-9 with TRBJ2-5, with a possible D match to TRBD2 (7 bases). The CDR3 contains 15 residues. The germline V gene has CDR1 SEHNR and CDR2 FQNEAQ (reference sequence). Trimming removed 3 bases at V and 4 bases at J, with 15 bases between. In DNA form, the CDR3 reads TGTGCCAGCAGCTTCGGGGGGCGGCAATTAGAGACCCAGTACTTC. Amino acids: CASSFGGRQLETQYF.